These 27 T cell receptor beta chains were sequenced from one sample in a study of T cell responses to AZD1222 COVID-19 vaccine. Sequenced by immunoSEQ multiplex PCR; TCRdb stores in-frame clones only, minus some. The sample records roughly 150,000 clones, roughly 92% being singletons. This specimen consisted of peripheral blood, obtained on day 0 of AZD1222 vaccination. Receptors were obtained from an adult in good health.

The V gene is TRBV5-6, the J gene TRBJ2-7; TRBD1 might be the D (6 bases). V dropped 9 bases and J dropped 3 bases, with 16 bases sitting between them. Germline V gene data show CDR1 as SGHDT and CDR2 as YYEEEE. The CDR3 covers 13 residues. The CDR3 DNA follows: TGTGCCACCAGACGACAGGAACTCTACGAGCAGTACTTC. Translation gives CATRRQELYEQYF.

The chain uses TRBV19 and TRBJ2-1, with 10 bases lining up with TRBD2. The CDR3 is 16 amino acids. CDR1 is LNHDA and CDR2 is SQIVND in the germline V gene (reference sequence). J gave up 6 bases and V 7 bases, and 12 bases lay outside the gene matches. The CDR3, as DNA: TGTGCCAGTACCATCCGAGGGGGACTAGCGCTCAATGAGCAGTTCTTC. Residues: CASTIRGGLALNEQFF.

V usage is TRBV2 and J usage is TRBJ2-3; D may be TRBD2 (6 bases). CDR3 length: 13 amino acids. Trimming pared 6 bases from V and 2 bases from J, leaving 9 bases between. Germline V gene sequence: CDR1 SNHLY, CDR2 FYNNEI. The CDR3 DNA is TGTGCCAGCAGCCTAGCGACCACAGATACGCAGTATTTT. This codes for CASSLATTDTQYF.

This chain links TRBV10-3 with TRBJ2-3, with D perhaps assigned TRBD1 or TRBD2 (6 bases each). Trimming pared 2 bases from V and 5 bases from J, leaving 11 bases between. The germline V gene has CDR1 ENHRY and CDR2 SYGVKD. The CDR3 is 14 residues long. The CDR3 sequence: CAISERGVRDTQYF. Written as DNA, the CDR3 is TGTGCCATCAGTGAGAGGGGGGTAAGAGATACGCAGTATTTT.

The chain is built from TRBV5-6 and TRBJ1-1, with D unclear. V shed 3 bases and J shed 11 bases, with 17 bases lying between them. This CDR3 region has 13 residues. Germline values: CDR1 SGHDT, CDR2 YYEEEE. CDR3 amino acids: CASSSPTGSLAFF. CDR3 bases: TGTGCCAGCAGCTCGCCAACGGGCAGTCTCGCTTTCTTT.

The gene calls are TRBV5-5 and TRBJ1-6, with D hard to call. Germline values: CDR1 SGHKS, CDR2 YYEKEE (reference sequence). Trimming cost V 4 bases and J 6 bases, with 8 bases left between them. The CDR3 length is 13 residues. The CDR3, as DNA: TGTGCCAGCAGCCGGGATCGTAATTCACCCCTCCACTTT. It is translated as CASSRDRNSPLHF.

The chain links TRBV2 to TRBJ2-7; weak D call: TRBD2 (7 bases). The CDR3 totals 13 residues. Trimming left V 7 bases short and J 3 bases short, with 13 bases between. Germline CDR1 and CDR2: SNHLY and FYNNEI. The CDR3 DNA sequence: TGTGCCAGCAAGAGGGGGGGAGGCTACGAGCAGTACTTC. It specifies CASKRGGGYEQYF.

In this sample, this clone turned up a few times. This chain connects TRBV18 to TRBJ1-4, with TRBD1 matching 7 bases. V shed 3 bases and J 7 bases; nucleotides not matched to a gene: 11. This CDR3 comprises 16 residues. Germline CDR1 reads KGHSH; CDR2 reads LQKENI. The CDR3 DNA reads as TGTGCCAGCTCACCTCAAGGGACAGCCGGAGGTGAAAAACTGTTTTTT. Translation: CASSPQGTAGGEKLFF. The full variable domain, in which reference TRBV18 and TRBJ1-4 provide the parts outside the CDR3, is NAGVMQNPRHLVRRRGQEARLRCSPMKGHSHVYWYRQLPEEGLKFMVYLQKENIIDESGMPKERFSAEFPKEGPSILRIQQVVRGDSAAYFCASSPQGTAGGEKLFFGSGTQLSVL.

The CDR3 DNA reads as TGTGCCAGCAGTCCGGGGACCGCCGGGATCAACGAGCAGTACTTC. Amino acid sequence: CASSPGTAGINEQYF. The chain couples TRBV6-5 to TRBJ2-7; D tentatively reads TRBD1 or TRBD2 (5 bases each). The V end was cut by 5 bases, the J end by 5 bases, with 19 bases between. This CDR3 contains 15 residues. Germline V gene lookup returns CDR1 MNHEY and CDR2 SVGAGI.

This sequence joins TRBV7-8 and TRBJ1-1; D is unresolved. This CDR3 has 13 residues. CDR1 and CDR2 from the germline V gene are SGHVS and FQNEAQ. Trimming removed 1 base at V and 0 bases at J, with 3 bases between. The CDR3 region has the DNA TGTGCCAGCAGCTTAGAGGTGAACACTGAAGCTTTCTTT. It is translated as CASSLEVNTEAFF.

This rearrangement joins TRBV3-1 (or the pseudogene TRBV3-2) to TRBJ1-3; D is possibly TRBD1 (6 bases). CDR1 LGHDT and CDR2 YNNKEL come from the germline V gene (reference sequence). The CDR3 spans 16 residues. V lost 1 base and J lost 4, with 14 bases in between. In DNA, the CDR3 is TGTGCCAGCAGCCAAGGGTCCCAGGGGAAAGGAAACACCATATATTTT. Amino acid sequence: CASSQGSQGKGNTIYF.

V and J are TRBV20-1 and TRBJ2-1, with 7 bases lining up with TRBD2. Unmatched junction bases numbered 3, after V lost 6 bases and J lost 7 bases. There are 11 residues in the CDR3. Germline CDR1 and CDR2: DFQATT and SNEGSKA (reference sequence). CDR3 sequence (DNA): TGCAGTGCCAGGACTAGAAATGAGCAGTTCTTC. This encodes CSARTRNEQFF.

The chain has TRBV19 and TRBJ2-7; D is unresolved. The CDR3 extends over 15 amino acids. V was pared by 6 bases and J by 0 bases, with 15 bases between. Germline V lookup: CDR1 LNHDA, CDR2 SQIVND (reference sequence). CDR3 sequence: CASRGLTGSSYEQYF. CDR3 nucleotides: TGTGCCAGTAGGGGGTTAACCGGAAGCTCCTACGAGCAGTACTTC. The full variable domain, in which reference TRBV19 and TRBJ2-7 provide the parts outside the CDR3, is DGGITQSPKYLFRKEGQNVTLSCEQNLNHDAMYWYRQDPGQGLRLIYYSQIVNDFQKGDIAEGYSVSREKKESFPLTVTSAQKNPTAFYLCASRGLTGSSYEQYFGPGTRLTVT.

The chain uses TRBV7-2 and TRBJ2-1; 11 positions agree with TRBD2. The CDR3 length is 16 residues. The V segment lost 2 bases and the J segment 6 bases; nucleotides outside the gene matches: 6. From germline, CDR1 is SGHTA and CDR2 FQGNSA. CDR3: CASSLSGTSGINEQFF. The CDR3 DNA follows: TGTGCCAGCAGCTTATCCGGGACTAGCGGTATCAATGAGCAGTTCTTC. Full variable domain (remainder filled in from reference TRBV7-2 and TRBJ2-1): GAGVSQSPSNKVTEKGKDVELRCDPISGHTALYWYRQSLGQGLEFLIYFQGNSAPDKSGLPSDRFSAERTGGSVSTLTIQRTQQEDSAVYLCASSLSGTSGINEQFFGPGTRLTVL.

The V and J genes are TRBV29-1 and TRBJ1-6, with TRBD1 as a possible D gene (5 bases). The CDR3 totals 12 residues. Germline V gives CDR1 SQVTM, CDR2 ANQGSEA. Trimming took off 4 bases at V and 7 bases at J, with 8 bases between the two ends. The CDR3 DNA reads TGCAGCGTTGGGGACGGCAATTCACCCCTCCACTTT. Its protein is CSVGDGNSPLHF. Combining the CDR3 with reference TRBV29-1 and TRBJ1-6 gives the whole variable domain SAVISQKPSRDICQRGTSLTIQCQVDSQVTMMFWYRQQPGQSLTLIATANQGSEATYESGFVIDKFPISRPNLTFSTLTVSNMSPEDSSIYLCSVGDGNSPLHFGNGTRLTVT.

This clone was picked up one time. The chain is built from TRBV7-8 and TRBJ1-5; no clear D gene. V was clipped by 5 bases and J by 1 base, with 9 bases between them. The CDR3 extends over 14 amino acids. Germline V lookup: CDR1 SGHVS, CDR2 FQNEAQ. This CDR3 reads CASSPLDSNQPQHF. CDR3 in DNA: TGTGCCAGCAGCCCCCTGGACAGCAATCAGCCCCAGCATTTT.

Here the CDR3 reads CSVRTSGGATDTQYF. The DNA of the CDR3 is TGCAGCGTCAGGACTAGCGGGGGGGCCACAGATACGCAGTATTTT. The chain carries TRBV29-1 and TRBJ2-3, with 15 bases fitting TRBD2. The CDR3 covers 15 residues. The V gene end was trimmed by 6 bases and the J gene end by 2 bases; junction bases not matched to a gene: 3. Germline loops: CDR1 SQVTM, CDR2 ANQGSEA.

The chain employs TRBV7-3 and TRBJ2-5; 8 nucleotides match TRBD2. J was trimmed by 2 bases and V by 5 bases; bases with no gene match: 4. Germline CDR1 is SGHTA and CDR2 is FQGTGA. The CDR3 contains 14 residues. The CDR3 loop reads CASSMTSAQETQYF. In DNA form, the CDR3 reads TGTGCCAGCAGCATGACTAGCGCACAAGAGACCCAGTACTTC.

A word on this clone: This CDR3 is also generated by other DNA sequences in the sample. The chain carries TRBV18 and TRBJ1-5; D is unresolved. Trimming stripped 3 bases from V and 4 bases from J, with 7 bases between. The CDR3 has 13 residues. The V gene's germline CDR1 is KGHSH and CDR2 LQKENI. The CDR3 nucleotides are TGTGCCAGCTCACCTGGAGGGAATCAGCCCCAGCATTTT. Protein sequence: CASSPGGNQPQHF. The full variable domain, with the rest looked up from reference TRBV18 and TRBJ1-5, is NAGVMQNPRHLVRRRGQEARLRCSPMKGHSHVYWYRQLPEEGLKFMVYLQKENIIDESGMPKERFSAEFPKEGPSILRIQQVVRGDSAAYFCASSPGGNQPQHFGDGTRLSIL.

V is TRBV2 and J is TRBJ2-7; tentative D call: TRBD2 (6 bases). V gave up 7 bases and J gave up 3 bases, with 10 bases separating them. The CDR3 spans 12 residues. Germline V gene data show CDR1 as SNHLY and CDR2 as FYNNEI. CDR3 nucleotide sequence: TGTGCCAGCACCGGACTACTCTACGAGCAGTACTTC. Its protein product is CASTGLLYEQYF. Looking up the rest from reference TRBV2 and TRBJ2-7 gives the full variable domain: EPEVTQTPSHQVTQMGQEVILRCVPISNHLYFYWYRQILGQKVEFLVSFYNNEISEKSEIFDDQFSVERPDGSNFTLKIRSTKLEDSAMYFCASTGLLYEQYFGPGTRLTVT.

The chain links TRBV19 to TRBJ2-1; 7 bases align to TRBD1. With V trimmed by 5 bases and J by 9 bases, 16 bases remained unmatched. From germline, CDR1 is LNHDA and CDR2 SQIVND (reference sequence). CDR3 length equals 16 residues. DNA of the CDR3: TGTGCCAGTAGTTCTCTCCGGGACAGAGCCCCAGGTGAGCAGTTCTTC. This gives the protein CASSSLRDRAPGEQFF.

The rearrangement joins TRBV14 to TRBJ2-7; no reliable D call. The CDR3 has 12 residues. The V gene's germline CDR1 is SGHDN and CDR2 FVKESK. The V and J ends lost 1 base and 6 bases respectively, with 7 bases between them. The CDR3 sequence: CASSQVGVEQYF. The CDR3 nucleotides read TGTGCCAGCAGCCAAGTTGGGGTCGAGCAGTACTTC.

The CDR3 DNA follows: TGCGCCAGCAGTGTGATGGTTTCCTCCTACGAGCAGTACTTC. Residues: CASSVMVSSYEQYF. The chain carries TRBV5-1 and TRBJ2-7; D is ambiguous. Germline V gene lookup returns CDR1 SGHRS and CDR2 YFSETQ. The CDR3 length is 14 residues. The V and J ends lost 5 bases and 0 bases respectively, with 12 bases between them. The variable domain in full, completed from reference TRBV5-1 and TRBJ2-7, reads KAGVTQTPRYLIKTRGQQVTLSCSPISGHRSVSWYQQTPGQGLQFLFEYFSETQRNKGNFPGRFSGRQFSNSRSEMNVSTLELGDSALYLCASSVMVSSYEQYFGPGTRLTVT.

This chain connects TRBV10-3 to TRBJ2-1; D gene ambiguous. Trimming took off 4 bases at V and 5 bases at J, with 9 bases between the two ends. The CDR3 is 13 amino acids. Germline lookup yields CDR1 ENHRY and CDR2 SYGVKD. CDR3: CAISGSLNNEQFF. The CDR3 DNA follows: TGTGCCATCAGTGGGAGTCTAAACAATGAGCAGTTCTTC.

This clone is a singleton in its sample. This chain links TRBV5-1 with TRBJ1-3, with D tentatively TRBD1 (5 bases). The CDR3 has 15 amino acids. Trimming pared 4 bases from V and 2 bases from J, leaving 13 bases between. The germline V gene has CDR1 SGHRS and CDR2 YFSETQ. CDR3 residues: CASSPLGGPGNTIYF. The DNA for the CDR3 is TGCGCCAGCAGCCCCCTGGGGGGACCTGGAAACACCATATATTTT. Full variable domain (outside the CDR3, taken from reference TRBV5-1 and TRBJ1-3): KAGVTQTPRYLIKTRGQQVTLSCSPISGHRSVSWYQQTPGQGLQFLFEYFSETQRNKGNFPGRFSGRQFSNSRSEMNVSTLELGDSALYLCASSPLGGPGNTIYFGEGSWLTVV.

This chain joins TRBV5-1 and TRBJ2-7, with 8 positions matching TRBD2. CDR3 size: 13 residues. CDR1 SGHRS and CDR2 YFSETQ come from the germline V gene. V lost 4 bases, J lost 4 bases, and 4 bases stayed unmatched. The CDR3 is CASSVSGSYEQYF. CDR3 in DNA: TGCGCCAGCAGCGTCAGCGGGAGTTACGAGCAGTACTTC.

The V call is TRBV11-1, the J call TRBJ1-1; no definite D call. Trimming removed 1 base at V and 6 bases at J, with 9 bases between. The CDR3 runs 13 residues. Germline assignment: CDR1 SGHAT and CDR2 FQDESV (reference sequence). This CDR3 is CASSLVLVAEAFF. The CDR3 DNA sequence: TGTGCCAGCAGCTTAGTTCTTGTAGCTGAAGCTTTCTTT.